This T cell receptor (beta chain) stems from a study of shared clonotypes between healthy human individuals (dated by TCRdb to between 2020 and 2021). For the study in its entirety: The cohort comprised two women and a few men aged 18 to 49 years. Libraries were prepared and TCR repertoires were sequenced by different laboratories using diverse techniques, in order to increase sequencing depth and limit assay-specific biases. To estimate repertoire size and how much clonotypes are shared between individuals, the study performed deep sequencing of blood TCR repertoires from five healthy adults. Per donor, leukapheresis produced somewhere between about 0.9 and 9 billion PBMCs. For each donor, CD4 naive and CD4 memory were each given three plates, CD8 naive was given two plates, and CD8 memory was given one plate.

On this clone itself: Its antigen is not yet known. Base quality data are lacking; no much larger clone is found one base away.

Donors were healthy HIV-negative adults with no recently reported acute infections or vaccinations. Every donor was a Caucasian adult living in Nashville, Tennessee, USA. Magnetic negative selection was used to enrich CD4+ T cells, after which naive cells were positively selected on CD45RA and the negative fraction became the memory subset. After blood collection by leukapheresis, PBMCs were isolated using Ficoll-Histopaque density gradient centrifugation and then cryopreserved in the vapor phase of liquid nitrogen. Purity and quantity of every magnetically sorted T cell population were checked by analytical flow cytometry. Genomic DNA was isolated from each sorted fraction and quantified by UV absorbance on a Nanodrop 2000c. TCR CDR3 regions were amplified from genomic DNA by multiplex PCR using the deep immunoSEQ assay. For each cell subset, the extracted genomic DNA was distributed evenly across all wells of several immunoSEQ 96-well plates, and each plate served as one replicate. Each replicate PCR for sorted subsets received roughly 0.2 ug genomic DNA, equal to roughly 33,000 T cell genomes. Purified libraries were measured with a Qubit 3.0 fluorometer, size-checked on a Bioanalyzer 2100, and measured again with the KAPA Library Quantification kit. Each immunoSEQ 96-well plate was sequenced on its own single-read 150-cycle Illumina NextSeq 550 flow cell. Per the original workflow: The immunoSEQ output contained only junctional sequences without quality scores, so filtering could not match that applied to full-length reads. Sequences were annotated with PyIR, a Python wrapper for IgBLAST v1.9, and V/J genes and CDR3 were assigned using IMGT germline references. Reads were removed for weak V/J assignments (E-value above 1e-6), missing CDR3, stop codons, out-of-frame junctions, or ambiguous translated residues. V3J clonotypes were defined as sequences sharing the same inferred V gene, J gene, and CDR3 amino acid sequence. The percentage overlap between two repertoires was calculated by dividing the number of shared unique clonotypes by the size of the smaller repertoire. Repertoire richness was assessed with RTK rarefaction, the Chao1 estimator, and Recon v2.1 estimates of unobserved clonotypes. For all TCRbeta clonotypes obtained by the gDNA method from a handful of donors, generation probabilities were computed with OLGA. Drawn from immuneACCESS, this table holds only the in-frame rearrangements with V and J called that TCRdb kept. Clones are partly lost; checked studies trace under half to an unresolved V gene and leave the rest unexplained. V and J calls and clone size are copied from that table; D and trimming were computed from the DNA. Across this sample there are 2 million to 2.5 million clones, with 85% to 95% seen only once. Around 0.13% of the sample goes to the ten largest clones.

Results the study describes overall, beyond this receptor: Incomplete sequencing was indicated by rarefaction of sorted-subset datasets, despite the large sequencing depth. Based on pairwise subsampling, the degree of clonotype sharing among donors was expected to be affected by sequencing depth. Clonotypes shared by all four sorted-subset donors showed higher generation probabilities than non-shared clonotypes. Sampling was restricted to blood, and TCR repertoires in tissue are likely to differ from TCR repertoires in blood. Naive subsets generally had larger estimated clonotype richness than memory subsets did. Because the study included only a small number of donors, the genetic and exposure-history diversity represented was limited. When a handful of donors were compared, the shared fraction of clonotypes was about 5% for naive CD4, around 4% for naive CD8, roughly 2.5% for memory CD4, and under 0.5% for memory CD8.

Taken from cysteine to phenylalanine, the CDR3 has 15 residues. CDR3 DNA is the only sequence kept; it has 45 bases, read in frame from the first base. V is shortened by 4 bases, J by 5 bases, and the region joining them spans 15 bases. The germline V gene supplies CDR1 SGHRS and CDR2 YFSETQ. Sequencing was done on a sample of naive CD4+ T cells sorted from blood. Read against the paper, the sample's cell subset or site label means: CD45RA+ positively selected. The TCR originated in a young man in good health. This chain joins TRBV5-1 to TRBJ2-2; the best D guess is TRBD1, with 6 bases matching. The CDR3 region: CASSLSQQGTGELFF. The DNA sequence is given as TGCGCCAGCAGCCTGTCCCAACAGGGTACCGGGGAGCTGTTTTTT. Outside the CDR3, residues come from the reference TRBV5-1 and TRBJ2-2 proteins, so the full variable domain is: KAGVTQTPRYLIKTRGQQVTLSCSPISGHRSVSWYQQTPGQGLQFLFEYFSETQRNKGNFPGRFSGRQFSNSRSEMNVSTLELGDSALYLCASSLSQQGTGELFFGEGSRLTVL.